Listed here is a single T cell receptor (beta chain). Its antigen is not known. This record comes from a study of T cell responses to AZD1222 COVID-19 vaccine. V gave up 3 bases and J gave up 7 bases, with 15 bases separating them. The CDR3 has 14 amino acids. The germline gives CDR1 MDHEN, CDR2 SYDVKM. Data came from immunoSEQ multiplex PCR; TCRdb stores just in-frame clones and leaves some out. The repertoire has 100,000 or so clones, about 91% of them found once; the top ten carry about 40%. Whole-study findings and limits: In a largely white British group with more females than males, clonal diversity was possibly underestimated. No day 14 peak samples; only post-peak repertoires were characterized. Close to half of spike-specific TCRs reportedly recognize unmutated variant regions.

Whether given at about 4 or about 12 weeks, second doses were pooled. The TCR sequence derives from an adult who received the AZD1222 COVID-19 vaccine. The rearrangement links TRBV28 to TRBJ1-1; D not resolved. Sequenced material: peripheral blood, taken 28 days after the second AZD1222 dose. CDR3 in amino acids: CASSLTQSASEAFF. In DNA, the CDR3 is TGTGCCAGCAGTTTGACGCAGAGTGCTAGTGAAGCTTTCTTT.